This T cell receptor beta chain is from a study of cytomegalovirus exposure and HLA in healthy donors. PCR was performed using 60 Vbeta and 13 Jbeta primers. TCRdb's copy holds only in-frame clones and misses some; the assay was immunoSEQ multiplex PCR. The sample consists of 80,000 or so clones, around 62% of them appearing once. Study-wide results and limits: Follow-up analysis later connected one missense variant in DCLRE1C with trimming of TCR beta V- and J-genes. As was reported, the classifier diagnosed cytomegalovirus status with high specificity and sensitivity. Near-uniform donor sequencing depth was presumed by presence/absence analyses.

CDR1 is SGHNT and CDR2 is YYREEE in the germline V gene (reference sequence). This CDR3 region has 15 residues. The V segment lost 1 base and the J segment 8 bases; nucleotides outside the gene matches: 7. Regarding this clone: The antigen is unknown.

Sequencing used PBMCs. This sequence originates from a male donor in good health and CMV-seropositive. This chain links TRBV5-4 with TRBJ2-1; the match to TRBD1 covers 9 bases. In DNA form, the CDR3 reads TGTGCCAGCAGCTTGAAGGGGACAGGGATGGATGAGCAGTTCTTC. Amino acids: CASSLKGTGMDEQFF.